This T cell receptor beta chain was observed in a study of glioma-infiltrating T cells after dendritic cell vaccination. Study-level information: Glioblastoma patients came from Phase I and II dendritic cell vaccination trials. Patients received three intradermal dendritic cell vaccine injections at biweekly intervals.

Notes on this clone: Its specificity is unknown.

The V end lost 6 bases, the J end lost 4 bases, and 16 bases lay between the germline ends. The germline gives CDR1 LNHDA, CDR2 SQIVND (reference sequence). CDR3 length: 15 residues. Profiling relied on immunoSEQ multiplex PCR, and the TCRdb table lists in-frame clones only, not all of them. The sample lists fewer than 4,000 clones, over 75% occurring once. Study outcomes and limitations: Patients with more pretreatment TILs had longer time to progression and survival.

This chain uses TRBV19 with TRBJ2-1; D remains unclear. The TCR comes from a human donor with glioblastoma. The input for sequencing was tumor tissue, taken before dendritic cell vaccination. CDR3 sequence reads: CASRSNSLAYNEQFF. CDR3 sequence (DNA): TGTGCCAGTAGGTCAAACAGCCTGGCATACAATGAGCAGTTCTTC.